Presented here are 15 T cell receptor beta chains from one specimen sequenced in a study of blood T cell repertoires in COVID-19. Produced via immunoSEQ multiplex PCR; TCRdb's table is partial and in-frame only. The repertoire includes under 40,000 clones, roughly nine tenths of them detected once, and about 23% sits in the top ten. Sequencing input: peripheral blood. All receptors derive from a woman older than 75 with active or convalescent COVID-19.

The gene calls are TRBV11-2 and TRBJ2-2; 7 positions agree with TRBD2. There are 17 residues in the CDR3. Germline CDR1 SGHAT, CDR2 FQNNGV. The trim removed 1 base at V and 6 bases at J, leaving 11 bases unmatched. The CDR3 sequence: CASSLGSLGLLAGELFF. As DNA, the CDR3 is TGTGCCAGCAGCTTAGGAAGTCTGGGACTACTCGCCGGGGAGCTGTTTTTT.

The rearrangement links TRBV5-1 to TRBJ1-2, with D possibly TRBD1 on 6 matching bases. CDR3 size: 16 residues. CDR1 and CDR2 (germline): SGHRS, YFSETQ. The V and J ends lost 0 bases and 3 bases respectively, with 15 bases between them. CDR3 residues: CASSLEAGAGYYGYTF. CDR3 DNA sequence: TGCGCCAGCAGCTTGGAGGCAGGGGCAGGGTACTATGGCTACACCTTC.

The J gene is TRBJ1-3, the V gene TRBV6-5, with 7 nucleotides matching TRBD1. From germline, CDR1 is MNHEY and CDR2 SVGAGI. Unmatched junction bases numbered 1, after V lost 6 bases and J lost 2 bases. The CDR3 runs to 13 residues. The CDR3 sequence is CASRQGAGNTIYF. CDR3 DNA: TGTGCCAGCAGGCAGGGGGCTGGAAACACCATATATTTT.

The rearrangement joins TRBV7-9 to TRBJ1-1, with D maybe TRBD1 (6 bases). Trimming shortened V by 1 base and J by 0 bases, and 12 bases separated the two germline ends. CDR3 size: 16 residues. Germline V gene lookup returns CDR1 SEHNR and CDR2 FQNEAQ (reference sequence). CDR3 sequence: CASSLGTGTLNTEAFF. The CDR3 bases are TGTGCCAGCAGCTTAGGGACCGGGACACTGAACACTGAAGCTTTCTTT.

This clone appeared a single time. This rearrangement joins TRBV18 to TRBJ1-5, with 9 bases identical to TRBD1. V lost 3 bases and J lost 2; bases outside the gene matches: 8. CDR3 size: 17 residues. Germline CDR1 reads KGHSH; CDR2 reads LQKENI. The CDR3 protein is CASSPRDRVEGNQPQHF. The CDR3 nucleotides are TGTGCCAGCTCACCCCGGGACAGGGTTGAAGGCAATCAGCCCCAGCATTTT.

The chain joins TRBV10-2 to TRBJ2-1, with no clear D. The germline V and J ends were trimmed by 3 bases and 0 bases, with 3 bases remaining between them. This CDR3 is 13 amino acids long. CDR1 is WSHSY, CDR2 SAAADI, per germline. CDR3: CASSDGSYNEQFF. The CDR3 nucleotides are TGCGCCAGCAGTGACGGCTCCTACAATGAGCAGTTCTTC.

CDR3 sequence (DNA): TGTGCCAGCCATAGAGGGGGGGCTGGGGCCAACGTCCTGACTTTC. This encodes CASHRGGAGANVLTF. The V call is TRBV3-1 (or the pseudogene TRBV3-2), the J call TRBJ2-6; D perhaps matches TRBD2 (7 bases). This CDR3 contains 15 residues. With 8 bases removed from V and 2 bases from J, the gap between germline ends came to 13 bases. Per germline, CDR1 LGHDT and CDR2 YNNKEL (reference sequence).

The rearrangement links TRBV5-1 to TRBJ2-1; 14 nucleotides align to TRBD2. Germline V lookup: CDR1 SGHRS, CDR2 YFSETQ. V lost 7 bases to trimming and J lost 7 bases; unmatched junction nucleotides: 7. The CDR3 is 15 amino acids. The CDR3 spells CASQTGTSGGNEQFF. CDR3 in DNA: TGCGCCAGCCAAACCGGGACTAGCGGGGGAAATGAGCAGTTCTTC.

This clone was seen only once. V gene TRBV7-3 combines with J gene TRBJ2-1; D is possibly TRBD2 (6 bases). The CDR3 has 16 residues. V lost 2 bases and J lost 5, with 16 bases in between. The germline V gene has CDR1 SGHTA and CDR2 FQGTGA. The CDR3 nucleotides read TGTGCCAGCAGCTTAGGTAGCGGACTGGCCCACAATGAGCAGTTCTTC. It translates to CASSLGSGLAHNEQFF.

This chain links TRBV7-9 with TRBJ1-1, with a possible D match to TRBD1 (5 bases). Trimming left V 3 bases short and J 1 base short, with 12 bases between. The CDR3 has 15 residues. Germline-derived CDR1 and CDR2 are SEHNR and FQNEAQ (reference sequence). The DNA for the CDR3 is TGTGCCAGCAGCTTTGGTACCACAGGGAACACTGAAGCTTTCTTT. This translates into CASSFGTTGNTEAFF.

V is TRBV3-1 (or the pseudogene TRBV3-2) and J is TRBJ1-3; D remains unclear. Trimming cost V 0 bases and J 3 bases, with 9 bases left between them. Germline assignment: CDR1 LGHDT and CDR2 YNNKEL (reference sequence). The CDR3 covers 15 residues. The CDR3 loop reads CASSQESRGGNTIYF. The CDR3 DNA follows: TGTGCCAGCAGCCAAGAGTCCCGAGGTGGAAACACCATATATTTT.

CDR3 nucleotide sequence: TGTGCCATCAGTCCAGGGACAGGGGTACCCTCCTACGAGCAGTACTTC. It codes for CAISPGTGVPSYEQYF. The rearrangement uses TRBV10-3 and TRBJ2-7; TRBD1 aligns across 10 bases. The V gene end was trimmed by 5 bases and the J gene end by 0 bases; junction bases not matched to a gene: 7. The CDR3 totals 16 residues. CDR1 and CDR2 (germline): ENHRY, SYGVKD.

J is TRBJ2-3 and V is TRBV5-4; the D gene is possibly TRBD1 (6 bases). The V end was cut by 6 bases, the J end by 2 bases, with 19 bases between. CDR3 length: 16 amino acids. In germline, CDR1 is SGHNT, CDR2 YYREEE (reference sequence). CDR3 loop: CASTHGVRTATDTQYF. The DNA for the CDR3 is TGTGCCAGCACCCATGGGGTACGGACAGCCACAGATACGCAGTATTTT.

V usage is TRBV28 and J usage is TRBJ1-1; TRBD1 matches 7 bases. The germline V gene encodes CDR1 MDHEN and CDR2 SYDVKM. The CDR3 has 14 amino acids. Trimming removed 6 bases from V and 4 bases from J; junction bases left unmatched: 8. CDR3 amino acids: CASSVGGPGTEAFF. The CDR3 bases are TGTGCCAGCAGCGTAGGGGGCCCGGGCACTGAAGCTTTCTTT.

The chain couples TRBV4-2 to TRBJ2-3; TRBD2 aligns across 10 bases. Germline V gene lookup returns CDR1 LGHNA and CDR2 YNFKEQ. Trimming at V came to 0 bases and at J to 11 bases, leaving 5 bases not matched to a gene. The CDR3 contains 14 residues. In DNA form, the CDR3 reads TGTGCCAGCAGCCAAGATGGGGCTAGCGGGGGGCAGTATTTT. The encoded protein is CASSQDGASGGQYF.